This T cell receptor beta chain was obtained from a study of T cells after posttransplantation cyclophosphamide. Clones were read by immunoSEQ multiplex PCR, and TCRdb kept only the in-frame ones, dropping some. The data show about 28,000 clones, 70% to 90% seen once. The clonotype was recovered from a man in his fifties. Source material: PBMCs.

CDR3 sequence: CASDREIHNEQFF. The CDR3 DNA is TGTGCCAGCGACAGGGAGATCCACAATGAGCAGTTCTTC. This chain joins TRBV2 and TRBJ2-1; the match to TRBD1 covers 7 bases. Germline CDR1 is SNHLY and CDR2 is FYNNEI. This CDR3 contains 13 residues. The junction had 6 bases not matched to a gene; V was cut back by 8 bases and J by 5 bases.